This record covers a single T cell receptor beta chain. The clone's antigen remains unknown. Nothing much larger sits one base from this clone, and base qualities are not available. RNA was extracted using the RNeasy kit, and about 0.5 to 1 microgram was reverse transcribed with random hexamers. The immunoSEQ multiplex PCR assay, covering 54 Vbeta and 13 Jbeta segments, was used to amplify TCR beta CDR3 regions. Bias from PCR amplification was corrected by using a synthetic template baseline for primer optimization and for computational correction. Processing in the source paper ran as follows. Reads were annotated to V, D and J genes according to IMGT and were analyzed with immunoSEQ Analyzer, with only productive sequences retained. Clonality was calculated as one minus the Shannon entropy normalized by log2 of the number of productive unique sequences. For each patient and control, public and private clones were evaluated within the 100 most prevalent clones. Clones were defined as Susac-specific when absent from the healthy and MS cohorts, from about a thousand published viral clones and from other ImmuneACCESS disease sequences. The public reads were run again by TCRdb, first through fastp at Q25 and then through MiXCR, and only productive beta chains were kept. Each entry is one CDR3 protein sequence, shown with its most common DNA and genes. The V and J calls follow TCRdb's processing rather than the paper's. Within this sample are about 300,000 distinct CDR3 sequences, with about 89% of them counted one time only. The biggest ten clones account for around 0.18% of the sample.

These data belong to a study of CD8 T cells in Susac syndrome (dated by TCRdb to between 2019 and 2020). About the investigation overall: Whether CD8+ T cell activation and differentiation in Susac syndrome was antigen driven was tested using repertoire sequencing. CD8+ T cell repertoire clonality was compared between approximately 12 healthy donors, some 14 Susac syndrome patients and 15 multiple sclerosis patients. Results and caveats for the whole study, not just this receptor: The number of individuals in the TCR sequencing and HLA analysis was recognized as being relatively small.

Peripheral blood CD8+ and CD4+ T cells from healthy donors, Susac syndrome patients and multiple sclerosis patients were profiled using high-throughput TCR beta sequencing. The multiple sclerosis controls were treatment-naive patients who had stable or active relapsing-remitting disease and met the revised McDonald criteria. CD8+ TEMRA cells were enriched by FACS, while bulk CD8+ and CD4+ T cells were purified by magnetic negative isolation. Blood was collected in EDTA tubes and processed within 24 hours, with PBMCs isolated through density gradient centrifugation. PBMCs intended for TCR sequencing were cryopreserved in liquid nitrogen and thawed later in a water bath at 37 degrees C. Purity of sorted or isolated CD4+, CD8+ and CD8+ TEMRA cells was at least 90%. Sequenced: CD8+ T cells from PBMCs. The sequence came from a human donor with multiple sclerosis.

CDR3 loop: CASSPPRRGGNEQFF. The nucleotides read TGTGCCAGCTCACCACCCAGGAGAGGCGGGAATGAGCAGTTCTTC. Recombination linked TRBV18 to TRBJ2-1; the D gene is possibly TRBD2, with 5 bases matching. Including cysteine and phenylalanine, the CDR3 has 15 amino acids. The entry retains the CDR3 DNA only, 45 bases that are in frame from base 1. The germline V gene sets CDR1 to KGHSH and CDR2 to LQKENI. V gives up 0 bases and J gives up 7 bases, and the segment between their germline ends measures 13 bases.